This TCR beta chain was retrieved from a study of blood T cell repertoires in COVID-19. This CDR3 has 17 residues. The V and J ends lost 4 bases and 0 bases respectively, with 15 bases between them. From germline, CDR1 is LGHNA and CDR2 YNFKEQ. Per the original data handling: Estimated nucleated cell counts came from reference gene primer amplification. The assay was immunoSEQ multiplex PCR, and TCRdb's table has in-frame clones only and misses some. V and J calls and clone size are those listed in that table; D and trimming were worked out from the DNA. The profile shows roughly 200,000 clones, over 75% of them singletons.

Sequencing was done on a sample of peripheral blood. V is TRBV4-2 and J is TRBJ2-2, with a weak D call TRBD1 (6 bases). The TCR comes from a man over 45 with acute or convalescent COVID-19. Here the CDR3 DNA reads TGTGCCAGCAGCCCGACATGGGGGACAACGAACACCGGGGAGCTGTTTTTT. Amino acid sequence: CASSPTWGTTNTGELFF.